This T cell receptor beta chain was identified during a study of regulatory T cells in long-lasting Graves disease. Germline CDR1 is SGHRS and CDR2 is YFSETQ. The CDR3 has 16 residues. The ends lost 0 bases at V and 1 base at J; junction bases unmatched: 5. For TCR beta, libraries came from iRepertoire HTBI primers and Arm-PCR of CDR3 regions. TCRdb re-called the multiplex PCR reads through MiXCR, storing one row per CDR3 protein. This sample has approximately 480,000 distinct CDR3 sequences, with around 15% found just once. Time point of the sample: newly diagnosed GD, antithyroid drugs for less than 3 months. Isolated PBMC RNA provided the starting material for the TCR library. This clonotype has a count of ten or more. This same sample was also part of a study on T cells in Graves' hyperthyroidism and ophthalmopathy.

This sequence was found in a man aged 35 to 55 with Graves disease. The starting material was peripheral blood mononuclear cells (PBMCs), obtained at new diagnosis, from a patient treated with antithyroid drugs. The chain couples TRBV5-1 to TRBJ2-5; 8 bases map to TRBD2. CDR3 nucleotide sequence: TGCGCCAGCAGCTTGGCCGGTGCGGGAGGCCAAGAGACCCAGTACTTC. It yields the protein CASSLAGAGGQETQYF.